This T cell receptor beta chain came from a study of cytomegalovirus exposure and HLA in healthy donors. Overall study findings and caveats: Previous analysis showed most TCR beta V segments were productive about 87% or about 30% of the time. The authors enumerated over 150 TCR beta chains as linked to cytomegalovirus. In a later analysis, TCR beta V- and J-gene trimming showed a link to a missense DCLRE1C variant.

In the PCR, 60 Vbeta and 13 Jbeta primers were used. Some clones are missing from TCRdb's copy, which holds only in-frame ones; the method was immunoSEQ multiplex PCR. The repertoire table contains approximately 140,000 clones. Samples came from healthy bone marrow donors. Concerning this clone: The target antigen is unknown.

Input material: PBMCs. This TCR was recovered from a young woman in good health and CMV-seronegative.

CDR3 amino acids: CASSLMVRDTDTQYF. The CDR3 DNA reads TGTGCCAGCAGCTTAATGGTGCGAGACACAGATACGCAGTATTTT. This rearrangement joins TRBV13 to TRBJ2-3, with D unclear. Germline values: CDR1 PRHDT, CDR2 FYEKMQ (reference sequence). V dropped 2 bases and J dropped 2 bases, with 11 bases sitting between them. This CDR3 contains 15 residues.